The rows below give T cell receptor beta chains drawn from one sample of a study of blood T cell repertoires in COVID-19. Assay used: immunoSEQ multiplex PCR; TCRdb lists only in-frame clones, some missing. The data show approximately 260,000 clones, 75% to 90% seen once. Material for sequencing was peripheral blood. Source of these receptors: a man aged 55 to 70 who had recovered from COVID-19. Each CDR3 is given with its conserved first and last residue. The size entry is marked missing in some rows and otherwise reads once, few, many or a size class.

j_call	v_call	clone_size	cdr3_aa
TRBJ2-7	TRBV6-1	few	CASSEGDRSYEQYF
TRBJ1-6	TRBV5-6	.	CASRREQNSPLHF
TRBJ1-5	TRBV2	.	CASSGTGGPNQPQHF
TRBJ2-7	TRBV9	.	CASSLKTGAQYF
TRBJ1-1	TRBV14	.	CASSPGGRTEAFF
TRBJ1-5	TRBV24-1	.	CATSDSRQGPLNQPQHF
TRBJ2-1	TRBV9	.	CASSVATGLAGEEQFF
TRBJ2-4	TRBV6-1	.	CASSEPGGKNIQYF
TRBJ1-4	TRBV2	once	CASAVPTNEKLFF
TRBJ1-5	TRBV30	.	CAWSVPGRPDQPQHF
TRBJ2-7	TRBV11-3	.	CASSASSQGYEQYF
TRBJ1-6	TRBV11-2	once	CASSLTGGDNSPLHF
TRBJ1-6	TRBV6-5	.	CASRRGGNSPLHF
TRBJ2-3	TRBV7-2	.	CASSPHMAGALTDTQYF
TRBJ2-1	TRBV6-5	.	CASSYTSGRTHEQFF
TRBJ1-5	TRBV6-2/TRBV6-3	few	CASSYQIGGAYSNQPQHF
TRBJ2-3	TRBV21-1	.	CASIKIGGVFTDTQYF
TRBJ1-1	TRBV12-3/TRBV12-4	.	CASTLAGTEAFF
TRBJ2-1	TRBV7-8	.	CASSFRRAGYNEQFF
TRBJ2-1	TRBV5-1	.	CASRFVGGLYNEQFF
TRBJ1-2	TRBV5-1	.	CASSFTGGLDGYTF
TRBJ1-3	TRBV5-6	.	CASSSPGQFISGNTIYF
TRBJ2-3	TRBV24-1	.	CATSDPRGQSTDTQYF
TRBJ1-4	TRBV18	.	CASSPLAGTGDEKLFF
TRBJ1-5	TRBV3-1/TRBV3-2	.	CASSQGAGKQPQHF
TRBJ2-6	TRBV6-5	.	CASRYQDSGANVLTF
TRBJ2-2	TRBV6-6	.	CASSRPPSGGARRSTGELFF
TRBJ1-2	TRBV6-1	.	CASSERQGLGYTF
TRBJ1-2	TRBV6-1	.	CASSEGTDSGYTF
TRBJ1-2	TRBV6-6	.	CASRGRGYGYTF
TRBJ1-2	TRBV5-4	few	CASSRGQDWGYTF
TRBJ2-7	TRBV27	.	CASRGTGSQGEQYF
TRBJ2-2	TRBV2	.	CASSESVRVTGELFF
TRBJ2-7	TRBV9	.	CASSAGASDVYEQYF
TRBJ2-1	TRBV18	.	CASSPFDRGEQFF